The 18 T cell receptor beta chains given below trace back to one sample, sequenced in a study of blood T cell repertoires in COVID-19. The table came from immunoSEQ multiplex PCR; TCRdb's copy has only in-frame clones and leaves some out. This sample has nearly 250,000 clones, with about 83% found just once. The specimen sequenced was PBMCs or T cells enriched from blood (not recorded which). These TCRs come from a woman aged 50 to 60 who had recovered from COVID-19.

The V call is TRBV19, the J call TRBJ1-1; TRBD1 is a possible D gene (6 bases). Trimming took off 3 bases at V and 1 base at J, with 12 bases between the two ends. The CDR3 contains 15 residues. CDR1 LNHDA and CDR2 SQIVND come from the germline V gene (reference sequence). The CDR3 spells CASSMGSTGNTEAFF. CDR3 bases: TGTGCCAGTAGTATGGGGTCGACAGGGAACACTGAAGCTTTCTTT.

The rearrangement links TRBV7-9 to TRBJ2-7; D remains unclear. Per the germline V gene, CDR1 is SEHNR and CDR2 is FQNEAQ (reference sequence). The germline V and J ends were trimmed by 3 bases and 3 bases, with 15 bases remaining between them. The CDR3 covers 15 residues. As DNA, the CDR3 is TGTGCCAGCAGCTTTTATCTGAGCCCCGTCTACGAGCAGTACTTC. Translation: CASSFYLSPVYEQYF.

This chain connects TRBV6-2 or TRBV6-3 to TRBJ2-2, with 9 bases lining up with TRBD2. The J segment lost 4 bases and the V segment lost 2 bases, leaving 5 bases of the junction unmatched. Germline CDR1 and CDR2: MNHEY and SVGEGT. The length of the CDR3 is 16 residues. CDR3 bases: TGTGCCAGCAGTTACCGCGGCGGGAGGGCCACCGGGGAGCTGTTTTTT. Translation gives CASSYRGGRATGELFF.

In its sample, this clone was seen a few times. CDR3 sequence reads: CATSRGTGTGGGYEQYF. The DNA for the CDR3 is TGTGCCACCAGCAGAGGGACCGGGACAGGGGGCGGATACGAGCAGTACTTC. V gene TRBV15 combines with J gene TRBJ2-7, with 12 nucleotides matching TRBD1. The V segment lost 1 base and the J segment 4 bases; nucleotides outside the gene matches: 8. CDR3 length: 17 amino acids. CDR1 and CDR2 (germline): LNHNV, YYDKDF (reference sequence).

The chain joins TRBV4-2 to TRBJ1-2; D may be TRBD1 (5 bases). Germline values: CDR1 LGHNA, CDR2 YNFKEQ. This CDR3 contains 13 residues. The germline V and J ends were trimmed by 4 bases and 2 bases, with 8 bases remaining between them. The CDR3 spells CASSPGGNYGYTF. CDR3 in DNA: TGTGCCAGCAGCCCTGGGGGGAACTATGGCTACACCTTC.

This rearrangement joins TRBV7-2 to TRBJ2-6; D not certain. V dropped 7 bases and J dropped 0 bases, with 19 bases sitting between them. CDR3 length: 18 amino acids. Germline V lookup: CDR1 SGHTA, CDR2 FQGNSA. The CDR3 spells CASTRNGGIGSGANVLTF. CDR3 coding DNA: TGTGCCAGCACCCGAAATGGTGGCATTGGCTCTGGGGCCAACGTCCTGACTTTC.

This chain links TRBV29-1 with TRBJ2-3, with D possibly matching TRBD2 (5 bases). Trimming stripped 5 bases from V and 5 bases from J, with 14 bases between. There are 13 residues in the CDR3. Looked up from germline, CDR1 is SQVTM and CDR2 is ANQGSEA. The chain's CDR3 is CSVLWAGQDTQYF. CDR3 in DNA: TGCAGCGTTTTGTGGGCGGGCCAAGATACGCAGTATTTT.

This clone showed up just a few times. The chain uses TRBV5-4 and TRBJ1-3; TRBD1 matches 7 bases. The germline V gene has CDR1 SGHNT and CDR2 YYREEE (reference sequence). The length of the CDR3 is 17 residues. V lost 1 base to trimming and J lost 4 bases; unmatched junction nucleotides: 11. CDR3 bases: TGTGCCAGCAGCTTGTACATAGGGGGCGAGAGAGGAAACACCATATATTTT. Its protein product is CASSLYIGGERGNTIYF.

This chain connects TRBV30 to TRBJ2-1; 8 positions agree with TRBD2. Germline V CDR1 and CDR2: GTSNPN, SVGIG (reference sequence). After removal of 5 bases from V and 3 bases from J, the junction contained 6 bases not matched to a gene. The CDR3 extends over 14 amino acids. In nucleotides, the CDR3 is TGTGCCTGGCAGCGTCTAGCGGGCTACAATGAGCAGTTCTTC. Translation: CAWQRLAGYNEQFF. The whole variable domain, remainder taken from reference TRBV30 and TRBJ2-1, is SQTIHQWPATLVQPVGSPLSLECTVEGTSNPNLYWYRQAAGRGLQLLFYSVGIGQISSEVPQNLSASRPQDRQFILSSKKLLLSDSGFYLCAWQRLAGYNEQFFGPGTRLTVL.

CDR3 nucleotides: TGTGCCAGCAGTCAAAGGGGGACAGGGAATCAGCCCCAGCATTTT. Amino acid sequence: CASSQRGTGNQPQHF. The chain uses TRBV6-5 and TRBJ1-5; TRBD1 matches 9 bases. The germline gives CDR1 MNHEY, CDR2 SVGAGI. Trimming took 5 bases from V and 4 from J; bases not matched to a gene: 6. The CDR3 runs 15 residues.

V and J are TRBV6-1 and TRBJ1-3; 9 bases agree with TRBD1. The CDR3 consists of 16 residues. After removal of 1 base from V and 5 bases from J, the junction contained 6 bases not matched to a gene. The germline V gene has CDR1 MNHNS and CDR2 SASEGT. The CDR3 reads CASSEGRDRVRNTIYF. The CDR3 nucleotides read TGTGCCAGCAGTGAAGGCCGGGACAGGGTGAGAAACACCATATATTTT.

The chain is built from TRBV5-3 and TRBJ2-5; D gene ambiguous. TRBV5-3 is placed among ORFs of uncertain function. V lost 4 bases and J 0 bases, leaving 16 bases between the germline ends. This CDR3 is 16 amino acids long. The CDR3 region is CARSIGSGYHQETQYF. Here the CDR3 DNA reads TGTGCCAGAAGCATCGGGTCCGGCTACCACCAAGAGACCCAGTACTTC.

J is TRBJ1-5 and V is TRBV7-8, with 9 bases aligning to TRBD1. The V and J ends lost 5 bases and 7 bases, in that order; junction bases with no gene match: 3. The CDR3 is made up of 13 amino acids. Germline V CDR1 and CDR2: SGHVS, FQNEAQ. CDR3 in DNA: TGTGCCAGCAGCACAGGGGGCAGACAGCCCCAGCATTTT. Protein product: CASSTGGRQPQHF. The whole variable domain, remainder taken from reference TRBV7-8 and TRBJ1-5, is GAGVSQSPRYKVAKRGQDVALRCDPISGHVSLFWYQQALGQGPEFLTYFQNEAQLDKSGLPSDRFFAERPEGSVSTLKIQRTQQEDSAVYLCASSTGGRQPQHFGDGTRLSIL.

In DNA, the CDR3 is TGTGCCAGCAGCCCACAGGCACCTGGTGAAAAACTGTTTTTT. The encoded protein is CASSPQAPGEKLFF. The chain recombines TRBV28 with TRBJ1-4; possible D gene TRBD1, 5 bases. The CDR3 sequence is 14 residues long. Germline CDR1 and CDR2: MDHEN and SYDVKM. V gave up 6 bases and J gave up 7 bases, with 15 bases separating them.

J is TRBJ1-2 and V is TRBV6-2 or TRBV6-3; D gene uncertain. The CDR3 is 12 residues long. V lost 2 bases and J 5 bases, leaving 6 bases between the germline ends. CDR1 is MNHEY and CDR2 is SVGEGT in the germline V gene. CDR3 DNA sequence: TGTGCCAGCAGTTACCCGACTTATGGCTACACCTTC. It is translated as CASSYPTYGYTF.

A few counts support this clone. V and J are TRBV28 and TRBJ1-6; maybe TRBD1 (6 bases). With 3 bases removed from V and 8 bases from J, the gap between germline ends came to 20 bases. The CDR3 is 17 residues long. The V gene's germline CDR1 is MDHEN and CDR2 SYDVKM. The CDR3 loop reads CASSFLGLVGGDSPLHF. The CDR3 DNA sequence: TGTGCCAGCAGTTTTCTCGGTTTGGTAGGGGGTGATTCACCCCTCCACTTT. Filled out from reference TRBV28 and TRBJ1-6, the complete variable domain reads DVKVTQSSRYLVKRTGEKVFLECVQDMDHENMFWYRQDPGLGLRLIYFSYDVKMKEKGDIPEGYSVSREKKERFSLILESASTNQTSMYLCASSFLGLVGGDSPLHFGNGTRLTVT.

The chain carries TRBV28 and TRBJ2-1; TRBD2 matches 7 bases. This CDR3 has 14 residues. Germline V gene data show CDR1 as MDHEN and CDR2 as SYDVKM. J was trimmed by 2 bases and V by 4 bases; bases with no gene match: 2. The CDR3, as DNA: TGTGCCAGCAGTTCTAGCGGAGCCTACAATGAGCAGTTCTTC. It codes for CASSSSGAYNEQFF. Together with reference TRBV28 and TRBJ2-1, the CDR3 gives the full variable domain: DVKVTQSSRYLVKRTGEKVFLECVQDMDHENMFWYRQDPGLGLRLIYFSYDVKMKEKGDIPEGYSVSREKKERFSLILESASTNQTSMYLCASSSSGAYNEQFFGPGTRLTVL.

The rearrangement uses TRBV27 and TRBJ2-5; 8 bases line up with TRBD2. Per the germline V gene, CDR1 is MNHEY and CDR2 is SMNVEV (reference sequence). This CDR3 contains 17 residues. The trim removed 6 bases at V and 5 bases at J, leaving 17 bases unmatched. The DNA for the CDR3 is TGTGCCAGCAGACCCCAGGCGGGAGGAACCCCAGGGGAGACCCAGTACTTC. Encoded protein: CASRPQAGGTPGETQYF.